This T cell receptor beta chain appears in the sequencing data of a study of T cell changes during pregnancy in multiple sclerosis. The CDR3 covers 13 residues. The ends were cut back, 7 bases at V and 5 bases at J, with 11 bases in the middle. CDR1 is ENHRY, CDR2 SYGVKD, per germline. Sequenced by immunoSEQ multiplex PCR; TCRdb stores in-frame clones only, minus some. The table lists about 100,000 clones, roughly nine tenths of them singletons. This sequence was found in a female donor with multiple sclerosis, enrolled in a pregnancy study. This rearrangement joins TRBV10-3 to TRBJ2-2, with no clear D. Sequenced here: peripheral blood, sampled in the second trimester of pregnancy. CDR3 bases: TGTGCCATCACCGAGACGAGGACCGGGGAGCTGTTTTTT. The encoded protein is CAITETRTGELFF.